The 21 T cell receptor beta chains below come from one sample, sequenced in a study of identical twins. TCRdb passed the 5' RACE reads through MiXCR, listing each CDR3 protein once. The sample includes about 900,000 distinct CDR3 sequences, 12% of them seen just once. These records were also assigned to another study, of yellow fever vaccine responses in identical twins.

Sequenced material: PBMCs. These receptor sequences come from a woman in her late teens or twenties in good health.

There are a few counts of this clonotype. CDR3 sequence (DNA): TGTGCCAGCAGCTTTCAAAAGAGGGATAAAGAGACCCAGTACTTC. It is translated as CASSFQKRDKETQYF. The rearrangement joins TRBV7-6 to TRBJ2-5, with D possibly TRBD2 on 5 matching bases. The germline gives CDR1 SGHVS, CDR2 FNYEAQ. The CDR3 sequence is 15 residues long. Trimming cost V 3 bases and J 3 bases, with 14 bases left between them.

This clonotype was observed a few times. The CDR3, as DNA: TGTGCCAGCAGCAACGAGCGGGGGTGGGCCGCAGATACGCAGTATTTT. Amino acids: CASSNERGWAADTQYF. The chain employs TRBV7-9 and TRBJ2-3; 8 bases are shared with TRBD2. CDR1 is SEHNR and CDR2 is FQNEAQ in the germline V gene (reference sequence). CDR3 size: 16 residues. Losses at the gene ends were 5 bases for V and 4 bases for J; bases not matched to a gene: 11.

Many counts were recorded for this clonotype. This rearrangement joins TRBV29-1 to TRBJ1-1; D is undetermined. Trimming left V 8 bases short and J 4 bases short, with 14 bases between. Germline V lookup: CDR1 SQVTM, CDR2 ANQGSEA. The CDR3 consists of 12 residues. In DNA, the CDR3 is TGCAGCTCTTTTTTAGCCGGCACTGAAGCTTTCTTT. Its translation is CSSFLAGTEAFF.

This clonotype has a handful of counts. The rearrangement joins TRBV19 to TRBJ2-7; 10 bases align to TRBD2. The CDR3 length is 18 residues. Germline V gene sequence: CDR1 LNHDA, CDR2 SQIVND (reference sequence). With V trimmed by 5 bases and J by 3 bases, 16 bases remained unmatched. CDR3 coding DNA: TGTGCCAGTAGTCTACGGACTAGCGGAGGGAAATTGGGCTACGAGCAGTACTTC. This encodes CASSLRTSGGKLGYEQYF.

The chain has TRBV25-1 and TRBJ1-1, with TRBD1 identical over 9 bases. The CDR3 length is 16 residues. J gave up 4 bases and V 4 bases, and 10 bases lay outside the gene matches. Germline CDR1 is MGHDK and CDR2 is SYGVNS. Written as DNA, the CDR3 is TGTGCCAGCAGTGGCCGTGTGGACAGGGGACTCACTGAAGCTTTCTTT. Protein product: CASSGRVDRGLTEAFF.

This clonotype was seen a few times. This sequence joins TRBV12-3 or TRBV12-4 and TRBJ2-7; 8 positions agree with TRBD1. Trimming took 6 bases from V and 6 from J; bases not matched to a gene: 7. This CDR3 comprises 13 residues. The CDR3, as DNA: TGTGCCAGCAGCGAGGGACAGGTGGCCGAGCAGTACTTC. Protein sequence: CASSEGQVAEQYF.

This clonotype has more than one count but fewer than ten. This chain links TRBV28 with TRBJ2-5; 9 positions match TRBD2. Germline-derived CDR1 and CDR2 are MDHEN and SYDVKM. This CDR3 has 15 amino acids. Unmatched junction bases numbered 8, after V lost 7 bases and J lost 2 bases. The CDR3 sequence is CASTKRGALQETQYF. Written as DNA, the CDR3 is TGTGCCAGCACTAAGCGGGGGGCGTTACAAGAGACCCAGTACTTC.

The rearrangement joins TRBV5-6 to TRBJ1-1; 7 bases are a match to TRBD1. Trimming cost V 4 bases and J 1 base; bases outside gene matches: 10. Germline values: CDR1 SGHDT, CDR2 YYEEEE. This CDR3 is built from 16 residues. DNA of the CDR3: TGTGCCAGCAGCCTCATCCCGGGACAGAGGAACACTGAAGCTTTCTTT. Protein sequence: CASSLIPGQRNTEAFF.

This clonotype turned up a few times. This chain uses TRBV19 with TRBJ1-1; TRBD1 matches 7 bases. J was trimmed by 8 bases and V by 3 bases; bases with no gene match: 6. The CDR3 is 13 amino acids. Germline CDR1 LNHDA, CDR2 SQIVND (reference sequence). The CDR3 sequence is CASSIPGTEEAFF. Here the CDR3 DNA reads TGTGCCAGTAGTATCCCCGGGACAGAAGAAGCTTTCTTT.

This clonotype appeared many times. The J gene is TRBJ2-5, the V gene TRBV12-3 or TRBV12-4; no firm D call. V was shortened by 5 bases and J by 0 bases, with 10 bases between the two germline ends. CDR3 size: 14 residues. CDR3 sequence (DNA): TGTGCCAGCAGTCCGAGACGGTACCAAGAGACCCAGTACTTC. This gives the protein CASSPRRYQETQYF.

This clonotype was counted a few times. The chain recombines TRBV29-1 with TRBJ2-1; TRBD2 matches 7 bases. The germline V gene has CDR1 SQVTM and CDR2 ANQGSEA. Unmatched junction bases numbered 13, after V lost 0 bases and J lost 8 bases. This CDR3 contains 16 residues. As DNA, the CDR3 is TGCAGCGTTGAAGAGTTCTGGAGCGGGAATGGGTATGAGCAGTTCTTC. Protein: CSVEEFWSGNGYEQFF.

There are many counts of this clonotype. This chain uses TRBV28 with TRBJ2-1; 9 nucleotides agree with TRBD2. Losses at the gene ends were 7 bases for V and 2 bases for J; bases not matched to a gene: 6. CDR1 is MDHEN, CDR2 SYDVKM, per germline. The CDR3 contains 15 residues. The CDR3 DNA sequence: TGTGCCAGCATCTGGGGCGGGGGGGCCTACAATGAGCAGTTCTTC. This gives the protein CASIWGGGAYNEQFF.

The chain has TRBV27 and TRBJ2-1; D perhaps matches TRBD1 (5 bases). The CDR3 sequence is 16 residues long. CDR1 is MNHEY and CDR2 is SMNVEV in the germline V gene (reference sequence). Trimming left V 0 bases short and J 3 bases short, with 12 bases between. CDR3 nucleotide sequence: TGTGCCAGCAGTTTATCCACCCAGGGTGGCTACAATGAGCAGTTCTTC. Residues: CASSLSTQGGYNEQFF.

This clonotype has ten or more counts. The chain employs TRBV4-1 and TRBJ2-7; D is tentatively TRBD1 or TRBD2 (5 bases each). The CDR3 sequence is 16 residues long. Germline loops: CDR1 MGHRA, CDR2 YSYEKL. V lost 1 base and J lost 3, with 16 bases in between. CDR3 amino acids: CASSQGGGPTFYEQYF. CDR3 DNA sequence: TGCGCCAGCAGCCAAGGGGGCGGGCCGACCTTCTACGAGCAGTACTTC.

The genes are TRBV2 and TRBJ2-1, with TRBD1 matching 8 bases. The J segment lost 6 bases and the V segment lost 5 bases, leaving 9 bases of the junction unmatched. CDR3 length: 15 residues. The germline gives CDR1 SNHLY, CDR2 FYNNEI. CDR3 nucleotides: TGTGCCAGCAGTACCCATCAGGGGGCTTCCAATGAGCAGTTCTTC. Amino acids: CASSTHQGASNEQFF.

This clonotype was observed a handful of times. The gene calls are TRBV3-1 and TRBJ2-7, with D uncertain. The ends were cut back, 1 base at V and 0 bases at J, with 22 bases in the middle. CDR1 is LGHDT and CDR2 is YNNKEL in the germline V gene (reference sequence). The CDR3 runs 19 residues. This chain's CDR3 is CASSQVFDLPRAASYEQYV. CDR3 DNA sequence: TGTGCCAGCAGCCAAGTTTTCGACCTTCCCCGGGCCGCCTCCTACGAGCAGTACGTC.

V and J are TRBV5-1 and TRBJ1-1; TRBD1 matches at 8 bases. Trimming took 5 bases from V and 0 from J; bases not matched to a gene: 9. Germline loops: CDR1 SGHRS, CDR2 YFSETQ. The CDR3 length is 16 residues. Here the CDR3 DNA reads TGCGCCAGCAGAGCCGGACAGGGCGTGATGAACACTGAAGCTTTCTTT. This gives the protein CASRAGQGVMNTEAFF.

The chain employs TRBV5-1 and TRBJ1-5; TRBD1 is a possible D gene (5 bases). Germline assignment: CDR1 SGHRS and CDR2 YFSETQ. This CDR3 has 15 residues. V shed 4 bases and J shed 2 bases, with 13 bases lying between them. DNA of the CDR3: TGCGCCAGCAGCCCTAGGGGCGCGCGCAATCAGCCCCAGCATTTT. This translates into CASSPRGARNQPQHF.

In this sample, this clonotype turned up a few times. The DNA for the CDR3 is TGCGCCAGCAGCTTGGGGCAGGGGATAGGTAATTCACCCCTCCACTTT. It codes for CASSLGQGIGNSPLHF. This chain uses TRBV5-1 with TRBJ1-6; a possible D gene is TRBD1 (6 bases). The CDR3 is 16 amino acids. Germline V lookup: CDR1 SGHRS, CDR2 YFSETQ. Trimming pared 0 bases from V and 6 bases from J, leaving 13 bases between.

The chain has TRBV25-1 and TRBJ2-1, with 9 bases that match TRBD2. The germline gives CDR1 MGHDK, CDR2 SYGVNS. The CDR3 is made up of 17 amino acids. J was trimmed by 4 bases and V by 1 base; bases with no gene match: 8. CDR3 coding DNA: TGTGCCAGCAGTGAATCCGGGGTGACTAGCGGTTACAATGAGCAGTTCTTC. As protein: CASSESGVTSGYNEQFF.

The V gene is TRBV2, the J gene TRBJ2-1; no firm D call. Trimming removed 4 bases from V and 9 bases from J, with 10 bases in between. The V gene's germline CDR1 is SNHLY and CDR2 FYNNEI. The CDR3 covers 12 residues. CDR3 protein: CASSVEVREQFF. CDR3 nucleotide sequence: TGTGCCAGCAGTGTTGAAGTTCGTGAGCAGTTCTTC.